These T cell receptor beta chains were read from a single sample in a study of technical replicates of blood from several donors. Only in-frame clones appear in the TCRdb table, and some are missing; sequencing was by immunoSEQ multiplex PCR. The sample has around 81,000 clones, almost 96% seen once; the top ten hold roughly 0.36%. Material: T cells isolated from PBMCs. These receptors came from a human donor in good health. Each CDR3 is given with its conserved first and last residue. The D gene is left open where the match is weak. Rows give clone size only sometimes, using once, few, many, or a class for an expanded clone.

abundance	j_gene	v_gene	d_gene	CDR3nt	CDR3aa
NA	TRBJ2-7	TRBV4-1	NA	TGCGCCAGCAGCCAAGTACAGTCAGGTGACTACGAGCAGTACTTC	CASSQVQSGDYEQYF
NA	TRBJ2-3	TRBV19	NA	TGTGCCAGTAGTCCAACAGGGATAAGCACAGATACGCAGTATTTT	CASSPTGISTDTQYF
few	TRBJ2-5	TRBV6-5	TRBD1	TGTGCCAGCAGTTATCCCGGGACAGGAGAAGAGACCCAGTACTTC	CASSYPGTGEETQYF
NA	TRBJ2-5	TRBV15	TRBD1	TGTGCCACCAGCAGAGACCGGAACAGGGGGCAAGAGACCCAGTACTTC	CATSRDRNRGQETQYF
NA	TRBJ2-5	TRBV7-2	NA	TGTGCCAGCAGCTCTAGGGGGGAGGGGGTGACCCAGTACTTC	CASSSRGEGVTQYF
NA	TRBJ1-2	TRBV5-5	NA	TGTGCCAGCGGCGGGGATTACTATGGCTACACCTTC	CASGGDYYGYTF
NA	TRBJ1-2	TRBV5-4	NA	TGTGCCAGCAGCTTGGCAGGGAACTATGGCTACACCTTC	CASSLAGNYGYTF
NA	TRBJ2-7	TRBV28	TRBD1	TGTGCCAGCTCAGAATGGACAGGGGATTCCTACGAGCAGTACTTC	CASSEWTGDSYEQYF
NA	TRBJ2-3	TRBV9	TRBD2	TGTGCCAGCAGCCTAGCAGTTAGCGGGACCACAGATACGCAGTATTTT	CASSLAVSGTTDTQYF
NA	TRBJ2-5	TRBV9	TRBD2	TGTGCCAGCAGCGCACCGGGGGTCGGGAGGGAGACCCAGTACTTC	CASSAPGVGRETQYF
NA	TRBJ2-1	TRBV9	TRBD2	TGTGCCAGCACGGAGCGGGAGGGCCTCTATCATGAGCAGTTCTTC	CASTEREGLYHEQFF
NA	TRBJ1-3	TRBV7-2	TRBD1	TGTGCCAGCAGCGCAACAGGGGCCGGGGGAAACACCATATATTTT	CASSATGAGGNTIYF
NA	TRBJ2-7	TRBV30	NA	TGTGCCTGGAGTGCCGTACGGGAGCAGTACTTC	CAWSAVREQYF
NA	TRBJ1-3	TRBV9	NA	TGTGCCAGCAGTCTGCAGGGGTTGTCTGGAAACACCATATATTTT	CASSLQGLSGNTIYF
NA	TRBJ2-1	TRBV5-1	NA	TGCGCCAGCAGCTTGCCTAGCTCCTACAATGAGCAGTTCTTC	CASSLPSSYNEQFF
NA	TRBJ2-1	TRBV7-2	NA	TGTGCCAGCAGCCCGGGAATCTCCTACAATGAGCAGTTCTTC	CASSPGISYNEQFF
NA	TRBJ2-5	TRBV5-6	NA	TGTGCCAGCAGCTTCACAGGAGGGGAGACCCAGTACTTC	CASSFTGGETQYF
NA	TRBJ1-2	TRBV27	NA	TGTGCCAGCAGTTGGACTGGGAACTATGGCTACACCTTC	CASSWTGNYGYTF
NA	TRBJ1-2	TRBV6-5	NA	TGTGCCAGCACCACCGACAGTAACTATGGCTACACCTTC	CASTTDSNYGYTF
NA	TRBJ1-4	TRBV11-2	NA	TGTGCCAGCAGCTTAGATCCCCGGGATACTAATGAAAAACTGTTTTTT	CASSLDPRDTNEKLFF
NA	TRBJ2-7	TRBV14	TRBD1	TGTGCCAGCAGTCCGGGACAGTTCTACGAGCAGTACTTC	CASSPGQFYEQYF
NA	TRBJ2-3	TRBV21-1	NA	TGTGCCAGCAGCAAAGTTAGAGTCGGTGTGCCTGGCACAGATACGCAGTATTTT	CASSKVRVGVPGTDTQYF
NA	TRBJ2-1	TRBV29-1	TRBD1	TGCAGCGCCGCCCAGGGGGTGAGTGAGCAGTTCTTC	CSAAQGVSEQFF
NA	TRBJ2-1	TRBV18	TRBD2	TGTGCCAGCTCACCACTAGCGGGAGGTTACAATGAGCAGTTCTTC	CASSPLAGGYNEQFF
NA	TRBJ1-3	TRBV7-9	NA	TGTGCCAGCAGCTTAGTCCCACAGGGAGGAAACACCATATATTTT	CASSLVPQGGNTIYF